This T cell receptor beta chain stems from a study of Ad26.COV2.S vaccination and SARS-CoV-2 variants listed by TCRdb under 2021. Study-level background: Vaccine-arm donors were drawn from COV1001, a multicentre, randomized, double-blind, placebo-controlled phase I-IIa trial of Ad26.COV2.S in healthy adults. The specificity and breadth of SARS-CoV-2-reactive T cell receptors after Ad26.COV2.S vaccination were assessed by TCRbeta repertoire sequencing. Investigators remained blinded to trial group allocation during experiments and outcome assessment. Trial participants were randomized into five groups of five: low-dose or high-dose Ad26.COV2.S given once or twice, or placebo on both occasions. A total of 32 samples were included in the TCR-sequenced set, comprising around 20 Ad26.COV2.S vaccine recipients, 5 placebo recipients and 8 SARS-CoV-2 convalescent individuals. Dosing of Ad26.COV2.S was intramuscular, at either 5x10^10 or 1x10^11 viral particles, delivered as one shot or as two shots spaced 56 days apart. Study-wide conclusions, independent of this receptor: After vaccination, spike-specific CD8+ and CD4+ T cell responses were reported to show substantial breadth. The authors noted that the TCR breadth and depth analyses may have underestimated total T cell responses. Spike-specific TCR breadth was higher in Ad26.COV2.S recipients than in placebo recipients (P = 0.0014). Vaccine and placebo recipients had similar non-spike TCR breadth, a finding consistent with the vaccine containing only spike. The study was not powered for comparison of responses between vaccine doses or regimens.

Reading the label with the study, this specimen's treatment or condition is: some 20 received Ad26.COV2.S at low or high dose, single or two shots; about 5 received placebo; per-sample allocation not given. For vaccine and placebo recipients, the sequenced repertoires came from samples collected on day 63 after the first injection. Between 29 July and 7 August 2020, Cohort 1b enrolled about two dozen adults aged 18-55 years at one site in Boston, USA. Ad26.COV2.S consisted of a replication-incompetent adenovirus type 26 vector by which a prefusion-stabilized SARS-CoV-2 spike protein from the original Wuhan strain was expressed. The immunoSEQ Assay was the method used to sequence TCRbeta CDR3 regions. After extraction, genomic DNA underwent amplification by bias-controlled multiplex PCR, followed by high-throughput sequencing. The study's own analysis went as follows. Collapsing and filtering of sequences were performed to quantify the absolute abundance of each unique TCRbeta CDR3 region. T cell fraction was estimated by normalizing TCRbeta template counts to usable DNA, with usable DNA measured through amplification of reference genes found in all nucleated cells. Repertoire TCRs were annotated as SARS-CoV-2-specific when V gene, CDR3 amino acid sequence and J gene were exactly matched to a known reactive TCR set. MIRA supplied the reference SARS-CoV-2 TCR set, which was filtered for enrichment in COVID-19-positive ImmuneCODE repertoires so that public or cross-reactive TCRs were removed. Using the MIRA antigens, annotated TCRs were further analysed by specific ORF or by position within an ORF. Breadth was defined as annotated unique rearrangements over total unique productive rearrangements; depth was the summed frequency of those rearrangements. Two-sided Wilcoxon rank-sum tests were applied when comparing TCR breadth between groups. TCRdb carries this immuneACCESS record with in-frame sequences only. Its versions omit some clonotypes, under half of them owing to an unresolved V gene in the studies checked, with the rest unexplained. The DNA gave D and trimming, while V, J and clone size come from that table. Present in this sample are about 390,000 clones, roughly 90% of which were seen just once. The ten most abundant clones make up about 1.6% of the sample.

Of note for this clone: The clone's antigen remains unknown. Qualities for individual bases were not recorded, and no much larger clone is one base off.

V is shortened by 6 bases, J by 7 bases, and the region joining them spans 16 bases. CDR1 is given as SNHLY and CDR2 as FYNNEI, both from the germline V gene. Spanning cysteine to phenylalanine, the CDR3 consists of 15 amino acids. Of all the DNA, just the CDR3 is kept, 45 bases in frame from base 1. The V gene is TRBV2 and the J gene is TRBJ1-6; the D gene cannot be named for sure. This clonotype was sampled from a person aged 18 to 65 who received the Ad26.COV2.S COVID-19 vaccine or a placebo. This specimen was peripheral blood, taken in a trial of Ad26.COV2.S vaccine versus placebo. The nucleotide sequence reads TGTGCCAGCAGGGACGAGAGCTGGGCCAATTCACCCCTCCACTTT. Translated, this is CASRDESWANSPLHF.